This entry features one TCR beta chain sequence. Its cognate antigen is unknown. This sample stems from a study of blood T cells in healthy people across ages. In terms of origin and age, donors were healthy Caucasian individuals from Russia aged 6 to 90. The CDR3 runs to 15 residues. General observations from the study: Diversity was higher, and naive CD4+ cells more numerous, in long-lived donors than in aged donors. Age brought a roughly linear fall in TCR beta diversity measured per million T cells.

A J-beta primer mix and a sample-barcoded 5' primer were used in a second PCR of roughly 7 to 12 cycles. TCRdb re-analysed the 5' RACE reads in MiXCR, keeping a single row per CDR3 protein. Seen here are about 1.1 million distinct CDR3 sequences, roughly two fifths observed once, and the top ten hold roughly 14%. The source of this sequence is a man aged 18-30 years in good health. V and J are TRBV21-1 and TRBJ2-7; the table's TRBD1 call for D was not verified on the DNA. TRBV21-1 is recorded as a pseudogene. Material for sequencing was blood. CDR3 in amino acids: CASSKADRGTYEQYF. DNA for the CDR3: TGTGCCAGCAGCAAAGCGGACAGGGGAACCTACGAGCAGTACTTC.